This is a list of T cell receptor beta chains from one sample in a study of blood T cell repertoires in COVID-19. The repertoire was sequenced with immunoSEQ multiplex PCR; TCRdb's copy has only in-frame clones and lacks some. The data hold more than 60,000 clones, with around 90% observed a single time. Sequenced: peripheral blood. The receptor set was obtained from a man aged 50-60 years with acute or convalescent COVID-19. The CDR3 runs from the conserved cysteine through the conserved F or W. Each record gives: D gene, clone size, V gene, J gene, CDR3 DNA, CDR3 protein. D genes are given only for firm matches. Clone size is stated in some rows and not others, as once, few, many or a class when expanded.

D gene: .
clone size: .
V gene: TRBV27
J gene: TRBJ2-7
CDR3 DNA: TGTGCCAGCAGTTTATCGACTGGACAGACGTACTACGAGCAGTACTTC
CDR3 protein: CASSLSTGQTYYEQYF

D gene: TRBD2
clone size: .
V gene: TRBV2
J gene: TRBJ2-5
CDR3 DNA: TGTGCCAGCACCCCAGGTGCGGGAGGGTGGCAAGAGACCCAGTACTTC
CDR3 protein: CASTPGAGGWQETQYF

D gene: .
clone size: .
V gene: TRBV7-2
J gene: TRBJ1-6
CDR3 DNA: TGTGCCAGCAGCTTAAGGGGGGGCAACTCACCCCTCCACTTT
CDR3 protein: CASSLRGGNSPLHF

D gene: TRBD1
clone size: once
V gene: TRBV10-3
J gene: TRBJ1-1
CDR3 DNA: TGTGCCATCAGTGATTGGGGACAGACGAACACTGAAGCTTTCTTT
CDR3 protein: CAISDWGQTNTEAFF

D gene: TRBD1
clone size: .
V gene: TRBV7-8
J gene: TRBJ2-3
CDR3 DNA: TGTGCCAGCAGCCCTCGGACAGGGATCACAGATACGCAGTATTTT
CDR3 protein: CASSPRTGITDTQYF

D gene: .
clone size: .
V gene: TRBV6-5
J gene: TRBJ2-7
CDR3 DNA: TGTGCCAGCAGTTCTCAGGGTCTCTCCTACGAGCAGTACTTC
CDR3 protein: CASSSQGLSYEQYF

D gene: .
clone size: few
V gene: TRBV21-1
J gene: TRBJ1-4
CDR3 DNA: TGTGCCCGAACCCCCGGAGAGGATGAAAAACTGTTTTTT
CDR3 protein: CARTPGEDEKLFF

D gene: TRBD2
clone size: .
V gene: TRBV5-1
J gene: TRBJ2-7
CDR3 DNA: TGCGCCAGCAGCTCTCCTCCGGGAGGGGGCGAGCAGTACTTC
CDR3 protein: CASSSPPGGGEQYF

D gene: TRBD1
clone size: .
V gene: TRBV30
J gene: TRBJ2-7
CDR3 DNA: TGTGCCTGGAGTGTACGCCAGGACAGGGACCCCTACGAGCAGTACTTC
CDR3 protein: CAWSVRQDRDPYEQYF

D gene: TRBD1
clone size: .
V gene: TRBV3-1/TRBV3-2
J gene: TRBJ1-2
CDR3 DNA: TGTGCCAGCAGCCCTCCCCGACAGGGCGCTAGGCACTATGGCTACACCTTC
CDR3 protein: CASSPPRQGARHYGYTF

D gene: TRBD2
clone size: .
V gene: TRBV9
J gene: TRBJ2-3
CDR3 DNA: TGTGCCAGCAGCGGCAAGCCGGGACTAGCGGGGGCTAGCACAGATACGCAGTATTTT
CDR3 protein: CASSGKPGLAGASTDTQYF

D gene: TRBD1
clone size: .
V gene: TRBV7-6
J gene: TRBJ1-3
CDR3 DNA: TGTGCCAGCAGCTTATCCGGGACAGACTATACTGGAAACACCATATATTTT
CDR3 protein: CASSLSGTDYTGNTIYF

D gene: TRBD1
clone size: .
V gene: TRBV2
J gene: TRBJ1-1
CDR3 DNA: TGTGCCAGTACAGGGGGACTCGAAGCTTTCTTT
CDR3 protein: CASTGGLEAFF

D gene: .
clone size: .
V gene: TRBV24-1
J gene: TRBJ2-1
CDR3 DNA: TGTGCCACCAGTGGAAGCCAGGGACTTGAGCAGTTCTTC
CDR3 protein: CATSGSQGLEQFF

D gene: .
clone size: .
V gene: TRBV30
J gene: TRBJ2-2
CDR3 DNA: TGTGCCTGGAGCAGAAACACCGGGGAGCTGTTTTTT
CDR3 protein: CAWSRNTGELFF

D gene: .
clone size: .
V gene: TRBV2
J gene: TRBJ2-1
CDR3 DNA: TGTGCCAGCAGCTTGAACCCCCTGAGCTCCTACAATGAGCAGTTCTTC
CDR3 protein: CASSLNPLSSYNEQFF

D gene: TRBD1
clone size: .
V gene: TRBV9
J gene: TRBJ1-1
CDR3 DNA: TGTGCCAGCAGCGTAGGGGGACAGGCCCGAATGAACACTGAAGCTTTCTTT
CDR3 protein: CASSVGGQARMNTEAFF